These 24 T cell receptor beta chains came from one sample sequenced in a study of Ad26.COV2.S vaccination and SARS-CoV-2 variants. Sample treatment: 19 received Ad26.COV2.S at low or high dose, single or two shots; 5 received placebo; per-sample allocation not given. Sampling was performed 63 days after the first vaccine or placebo injection. The table came from immunoSEQ multiplex PCR; TCRdb's copy has only in-frame clones and leaves some out. Found here are roughly 380,000 clones, about 85% of them singletons; the top ten hold 3.3%. The sample here was peripheral blood, taken in a trial of Ad26.COV2.S vaccine versus placebo. Receptors were obtained from a person aged 18-60 years who received the Ad26.COV2.S COVID-19 vaccine or a placebo.

V usage is TRBV6-5 and J usage is TRBJ2-1; TRBD2 matches at 8 bases. The CDR3 contains 14 residues. CDR1 is MNHEY and CDR2 is SVGAGI in the germline V gene. The V gene end was trimmed by 2 bases and the J gene end by 9 bases; junction bases not matched to a gene: 6. CDR3 sequence reads: CASSYSRGGPEQFF. CDR3 sequence (DNA): TGTGCCAGCAGTTACAGCCGGGGGGGCCCTGAGCAGTTCTTC.

For this clone: Other DNA sequences within the sample encode an identical CDR3. J is TRBJ2-5 and V is TRBV5-1; unclear D gene. Germline V gene lookup returns CDR1 SGHRS and CDR2 YFSETQ. CDR3 length equals 13 residues. Trimming shortened V by 1 base and J by 2 bases, and 6 bases separated the two germline ends. Here the CDR3 reads CASSLSPQETQYF. The DNA of the CDR3 is TGCGCCAGCAGCTTGAGTCCGCAAGAGACCCAGTACTTC.

The V call is TRBV5-5, the J call TRBJ1-6; D is uncertain. The CDR3 has 19 residues. Germline lookup yields CDR1 SGHKS and CDR2 YYEKEE (reference sequence). Trimming took 4 bases from V and 6 from J, leaving 26 bases between them. The CDR3 protein is CASSLDLKPPRASNSPLHF. The CDR3 DNA reads as TGTGCCAGCAGCCTAGACCTTAAGCCTCCCCGAGCGTCTAATTCACCCCTCCACTTT.

V is TRBV25-1 and J is TRBJ2-5; the D gene could be TRBD1 or TRBD2 (6 bases each). Per germline, CDR1 MGHDK and CDR2 SYGVNS. CDR3 length equals 14 residues. V dropped 5 bases and J dropped 4 bases, with 14 bases sitting between them. The CDR3 nucleotides read TGTGCCAGCAGTCCTCGAGGGGGGTTAGAGACCCAGTACTTC. It is translated as CASSPRGGLETQYF.

The rearrangement links TRBV5-1 to TRBJ2-1; TRBD2 might be the D (7 bases). This CDR3 is built from 17 residues. Germline-derived CDR1 and CDR2 are SGHRS and YFSETQ. Trimming took 0 bases from V and 6 from J, leaving 19 bases between them. CDR3 coding DNA: TGCGCCAGCAGCTTGGAGGGCGGGGGCCTAACGGGCAATGAGCAGTTCTTC. Translated, it gives CASSLEGGGLTGNEQFF.

With respect to this clone: At the DNA level, this CDR3 is encoded by other sequences in the same sample as well. The J gene is TRBJ2-1, the V gene TRBV18; 11 bases line up with TRBD2. From germline, CDR1 is KGHSH and CDR2 LQKENI. V lost 1 base and J lost 5; bases outside the gene matches: 4. The CDR3 runs to 16 residues. The CDR3 loop is CASSPLLAGGHNEQFF. CDR3 sequence (DNA): TGTGCCAGCTCACCACTGCTAGCGGGGGGCCACAATGAGCAGTTCTTC.

This clone was observed a handful of times. V gene TRBV7-2 combines with J gene TRBJ2-2; 10 nucleotides agree with TRBD2. This CDR3 comprises 14 residues. V lost 5 bases, J lost 6 bases, and 3 bases stayed unmatched. Germline loops: CDR1 SGHTA, CDR2 FQGNSA. Here the CDR3 DNA reads TGTGCCAGCAGCGGTGGACTAGCGGCCGGGGAGCTGTTTTTT. Protein product: CASSGGLAAGELFF.

The chain has TRBV30 and TRBJ2-1; no firm D call. The CDR3 has 16 residues. Germline V CDR1 and CDR2: GTSNPN, SVGIG (reference sequence). Between the trimmed V and J ends, which lost 8 bases and 4 bases, there was a span of 24 bases. The CDR3 sequence is CARRSLQELTYNEQFF. CDR3 in DNA: TGTGCCCGACGTTCGCTTCAGGAGTTAACTTACAATGAGCAGTTCTTC.

CDR3 in amino acids: CATRDRGWTEAFF. As DNA, the CDR3 is TGTGCCACAAGGGACAGGGGATGGACTGAAGCTTTCTTT. The V call is TRBV19, the J call TRBJ1-1; the match to TRBD1 covers 10 bases. The CDR3 totals 13 residues. After removal of 10 bases from V and 5 bases from J, the junction contained 7 bases not matched to a gene. Germline loops: CDR1 LNHDA, CDR2 SQIVND (reference sequence). The complete variable domain, with remaining parts taken from reference TRBV19 and TRBJ1-1, reads DGGITQSPKYLFRKEGQNVTLSCEQNLNHDAMYWYRQDPGQGLRLIYYSQIVNDFQKGDIAEGYSVSREKKESFPLTVTSAQKNPTAFYLCATRDRGWTEAFFGQGTRLTVV.

V is TRBV6-2 or TRBV6-3 and J is TRBJ2-6; possibly TRBD2 for D (5 bases). Germline lookup yields CDR1 MNHEY and CDR2 SVGEGT. Trimming shortened V by 0 bases and J by 0 bases, and 9 bases separated the two germline ends. The CDR3 extends over 17 amino acids. The CDR3 here is CASSYSGDSSGANVLTF. In nucleotides, the CDR3 is TGTGCCAGCAGTTACTCGGGAGATTCCTCTGGGGCCAACGTCCTGACTTTC.

This chain links TRBV5-1 with TRBJ2-5; the D gene is possibly TRBD2 (5 bases). This CDR3 has 15 amino acids. The ends were cut back, 4 bases at V and 5 bases at J, with 18 bases in the middle. Germline assignment: CDR1 SGHRS and CDR2 YFSETQ. The CDR3 sequence is CASSPGPRPGETQYF. CDR3 in DNA: TGCGCCAGCAGCCCTGGACCCCGTCCGGGGGAGACCCAGTACTTC.

This clone was seen once. This rearrangement joins TRBV12-3 or TRBV12-4 to TRBJ1-5; D not resolved. The CDR3 contains 12 residues. With 6 bases removed from V and 6 bases from J, the gap between germline ends came to 9 bases. The CDR3 reads CASSSETQPQHF. The CDR3 DNA follows: TGTGCCAGCAGCTCAGAAACTCAGCCCCAGCATTTT.

This clone was picked up one time. The V call is TRBV4-3, the J call TRBJ1-2; D is ambiguous. Germline V gene data show CDR1 as LGHNA and CDR2 as YSLEER. This CDR3 comprises 16 residues. The V end was cut by 0 bases, the J end by 6 bases, with 17 bases between. In DNA form, the CDR3 reads TGCGCCAGCAGCCAAGAACCGGGCGGGGAGGGCGATGGCTACACCTTC. Its protein product is CASSQEPGGEGDGYTF.

This clone was detected only once. V gene TRBV7-8 combines with J gene TRBJ1-3; TRBD1 matches at 7 bases. There are 18 residues in the CDR3. V gave up 6 bases and J gave up 1 base; unmatched junction bases: 15. Germline values: CDR1 SGHVS, CDR2 FQNEAQ. DNA of the CDR3: TGTGCCAGCAGTTCGGGGACAGTCCACCCGCCATCTGGAAACACCATATATTTT. Translated, it gives CASSSGTVHPPSGNTIYF.

V gene TRBV2 combines with J gene TRBJ1-4, with D possibly being TRBD1 (6 bases). Germline V lookup: CDR1 SNHLY, CDR2 FYNNEI. Trimming took 4 bases from V and 3 from J, leaving 9 bases between them. CDR3 length: 14 amino acids. The CDR3 reads CASSVDRANEKLFF. The CDR3 DNA reads as TGTGCCAGCAGTGTGGACAGAGCTAATGAAAAACTGTTTTTT. Using reference TRBV2 and TRBJ1-4 for the parts outside the CDR3, the full variable domain is EPEVTQTPSHQVTQMGQEVILRCVPISNHLYFYWYRQILGQKVEFLVSFYNNEISEKSEIFDDQFSVERPDGSNFTLKIRSTKLEDSAMYFCASSVDRANEKLFFGSGTQLSVL.

This clone is a singleton in its sample. The J gene is TRBJ1-1, the V gene TRBV6-4; D is undetermined. V was shortened by 11 bases and J by 1 base, with 8 bases between the two germline ends. Germline V CDR1 and CDR2: MRHNA, SNTAGT. This CDR3 contains 11 residues. CDR3 DNA: TGTGCCGGTCGGGGGAACACTGAAGCTTTCTTT. As protein: CAGRGNTEAFF.

This clone was recorded only once. The genes are TRBV7-9 and TRBJ2-7, with a weak D call TRBD2 (6 bases). This CDR3 has 16 residues. With 6 bases removed from V and 2 bases from J, the gap between germline ends came to 20 bases. Germline CDR1 SEHNR, CDR2 FQNEAQ (reference sequence). CDR3 DNA: TGTGCCAGCAGTTCTATTTCAGGGACTCTCCCCTACGAGCAGTACTTC. Amino acids: CASSSISGTLPYEQYF. The full variable domain, completed using reference TRBV7-9 and TRBJ2-7, is DTGVSQNPRHKITKRGQNVTFRCDPISEHNRLYWYRQTLGQGPEFLTYFQNEAQLEKSRLLSDRFSAERPKGSFSTLEIQRTEQGDSAMYLCASSSISGTLPYEQYFGPGTRLTVT.

This clone was found a few times. This same CDR3 is encoded by further DNA sequences in the sample. The V call is TRBV7-2, the J call TRBJ1-1, with a possible D match to TRBD1 (6 bases). This CDR3 has 13 residues. Trimming stripped 5 bases from V and 1 base from J, with 8 bases between. In germline, CDR1 is SGHTA, CDR2 FQGNSA. The CDR3 region has the DNA TGTGCCAGCAGCCAGGACAGGAACACTGAAGCTTTCTTT. Its protein product is CASSQDRNTEAFF.

This chain links TRBV9 with TRBJ2-3; a possible D gene is TRBD2 (5 bases). Trimming pared 0 bases from V and 9 bases from J, leaving 14 bases between. The CDR3 totals 14 residues. Germline CDR1 and CDR2: SGDLS and YYNGEE. The DNA for the CDR3 is TGTGCCAGCAGCGTAGATTGGACGGGGAAGACGCAGTATTTT. Translating it yields CASSVDWTGKTQYF.

CDR3 amino acids: CASSLEPASSGNTIYF. The CDR3 DNA reads as TGTGCCAGCAGCTTAGAACCGGCCTCCTCTGGAAACACCATATATTTT. The rearrangement links TRBV7-2 to TRBJ1-3; D is uncertain. The CDR3 runs 16 residues. Trimming cost V 1 base and J 0 bases, with 10 bases left between them. Germline V gene sequence: CDR1 SGHTA, CDR2 FQGNSA.

J is TRBJ2-3 and V is TRBV7-9; no definite D call. The CDR3 covers 15 residues. V was clipped by 1 base and J by 2 bases, with 10 bases between them. Germline V gene sequence: CDR1 SEHNR, CDR2 FQNEAQ (reference sequence). The CDR3 DNA reads TGTGCCAGCAGCTTAGGGGCCAGCCACACAGATACGCAGTATTTT. Translated, it gives CASSLGASHTDTQYF.

The chain couples TRBV24-1 to TRBJ2-1; 8 positions agree with TRBD1. V shed 9 bases and J 6 bases; nucleotides not matched to a gene: 9. The CDR3 length is 14 residues. Germline V gene data show CDR1 as KGHDR and CDR2 as SFDVKD. Here the CDR3 DNA reads TGTGCCACCCAGGGGGCCTTTCTTCTCAATGAGCAGTTCTTC. The encoded protein is CATQGAFLLNEQFF.

The table lists this clone with a count of one. V is TRBV6-2 or TRBV6-3 and J is TRBJ2-3, with 14 bases aligning to TRBD2. Germline V CDR1 and CDR2: MNHEY, SVGEGT. J lost 0 bases, V lost 2 bases, and 4 bases had no gene match. There are 18 residues in the CDR3. The CDR3 is CASSYGTSGRASTDTQYF. For the CDR3, the DNA is TGTGCCAGCAGTTACGGGACTAGCGGGAGAGCTAGCACAGATACGCAGTATTTT.

The chain recombines TRBV4-1 with TRBJ2-5, with a possible D match to TRBD1 (6 bases). Trimming stripped 2 bases from V and 2 bases from J, with 12 bases between. The CDR3 has 15 residues. The V gene's germline CDR1 is MGHRA and CDR2 YSYEKL. CDR3 loop: CASSQSWGTQETQYF. DNA for the CDR3: TGCGCCAGCAGCCAATCTTGGGGGACACAAGAGACCCAGTACTTC.